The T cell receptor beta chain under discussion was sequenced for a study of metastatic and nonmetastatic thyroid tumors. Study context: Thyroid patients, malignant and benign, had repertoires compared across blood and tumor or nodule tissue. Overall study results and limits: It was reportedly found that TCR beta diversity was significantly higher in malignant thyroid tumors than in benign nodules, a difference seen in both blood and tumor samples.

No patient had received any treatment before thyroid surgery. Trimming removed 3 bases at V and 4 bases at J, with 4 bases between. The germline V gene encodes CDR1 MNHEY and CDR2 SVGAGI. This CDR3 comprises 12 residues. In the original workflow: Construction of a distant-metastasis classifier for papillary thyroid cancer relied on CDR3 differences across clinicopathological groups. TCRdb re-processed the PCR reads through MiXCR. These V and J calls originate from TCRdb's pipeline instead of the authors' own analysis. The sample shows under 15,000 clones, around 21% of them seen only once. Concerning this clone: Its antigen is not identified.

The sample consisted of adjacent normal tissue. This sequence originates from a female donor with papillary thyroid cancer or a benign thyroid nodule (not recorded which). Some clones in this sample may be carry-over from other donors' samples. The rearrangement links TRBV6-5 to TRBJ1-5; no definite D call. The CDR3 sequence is CASSYGNQPQHF. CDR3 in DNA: TGTGCCAGCAGTTATGGAAATCAGCCCCAGCATTTT.